One TCR beta chain is described in this entry. As yet, its antigen is unknown. The CDR3 does not close with the conserved phenylalanine or tryptophan, likely indicating a read error. The data stem from a study of cytomegalovirus exposure and HLA in healthy donors. V dropped 0 bases and J dropped 6 bases, with 15 bases sitting between them. The CDR3 sequence is 15 residues long. Germline assignment: CDR1 SGHRS and CDR2 YFSETQ. Study-wide results and caveats: Some V segments, TRBV6-2 and TRBV6-3 among them, were indistinguishable and were therefore excluded. The study listed under 200 cytomegalovirus-associated TCR beta chains. A later analysis appeared to link common viral pathogens to several of the most significant clusters.

The PCR used 60 Vbeta and 13 Jbeta primers. Repertoires were generated with immunoSEQ multiplex PCR, while TCRdb's copy carries only in-frame clones and drops some. The top ten hold roughly 5.9% of the sample, which has about 150,000 clones, approximately 80% seen once. The chain carries TRBV5-1 and TRBJ1-2; possibly TRBD1 for D (5 bases). The sample was PBMCs. The sequence came from a middle-aged woman in good health and CMV-seropositive. The chain's CDR3 is CASSLAGGTRDGYTL. The CDR3 bases are TGCGCCAGCAGCTTGGCCGGGGGAACCCGGGATGGCTACACCCTC.